The 22 T cell receptor beta chains below come from one sample, sequenced in a study of blood T cells in healthy people across ages. A J-beta primer mix and a sample-barcoded 5' primer were used in a second PCR of about 7 to 11 cycles. TCRdb used MiXCR to reprocess the 5' RACE reads, holding one entry per CDR3 protein. The data show 2 million or so distinct CDR3 sequences, with about 50% seen just once and approximately 2.1% held by the top ten. The sample was blood. These receptors were collected from a woman between 40 and 55 years old in good health.

The J gene is TRBJ2-5, the V gene TRBV7-2, with a tentative D call TRBD1 (5 bases). CDR3 length: 14 residues. Germline V gene lookup returns CDR1 SGHTA and CDR2 FQGNSA. Between the trimmed V and J ends, which lost 4 bases and 1 base, there was a span of 10 bases. The CDR3 DNA reads TGTGCCAGCAGCTCGACAGTGTTCCAAGAGACCCAGTACTTC. It yields the protein CASSSTVFQETQYF.

This clonotype has just a few counts. A much larger clone sits a single nucleotide away, making a read error possible. The chain is built from TRBV12-3 or TRBV12-4 and TRBJ1-1, with 9 bases fitting TRBD1. With V trimmed by 2 bases and J by 6 bases, 1 base remained unmatched. The CDR3 is 13 residues long. For the CDR3, the DNA is TGTGCCAGCAGTTTAACAGGGGGCTCTGAAGCTTTCTTT. Residues: CASSLTGGSEAFF.

The CDR3 reads CASSPDGYSNEKLFF. DNA for the CDR3: TGTGCCAGCTCACCGGACGGCTACTCTAATGAAAAACTGTTTTTT. This chain joins TRBV18 and TRBJ1-4; D is ambiguous. CDR3 length equals 15 residues. V was pared by 3 bases and J by 3 bases, with 11 bases between. Germline CDR1 reads KGHSH; CDR2 reads LQKENI.

The genes are TRBV4-3 and TRBJ2-4; tentatively, D is TRBD2 (6 bases). The J call may be in error: the DNA end matches TRBJ2-7 better. The CDR3 length is 15 residues. Germline-derived CDR1 and CDR2 are LGHNA and YSLEER. CDR3 loop: CASSQERGSPYEQYF. In DNA form, the CDR3 reads TGCGCCAGCAGCCAAGAGCGGGGTTCCCCCTACGAGCAGTACTTC.

V usage is TRBV9 and J usage is TRBJ2-3; D unclear. Germline V gene data show CDR1 as SGDLS and CDR2 as YYNGEE. This CDR3 region has 15 residues. Trimming took 0 bases from V and 0 from J, leaving 8 bases between them. CDR3 nucleotide sequence: TGTGCCAGCAGCGTAGGGTCTATTAGCACAGATACGCAGTATTTT. It translates to CASSVGSISTDTQYF.

This sequence joins TRBV4-3 and TRBJ2-1; 9 bases align to TRBD1. Germline V gene sequence: CDR1 LGHNA, CDR2 YSLEER. There are 18 residues in the CDR3. Trimming at V came to 0 bases and at J to 3 bases, leaving 9 bases not matched to a gene. The CDR3 DNA reads as TGCGCCAGCAGCCAAGAGAGGGGACAGGGTTTCCTCTACAATGAGCAGTTCTTC. Protein: CASSQERGQGFLYNEQFF.

The chain recombines TRBV20-1 with TRBJ2-5; 9 bases map to TRBD1. The CDR3 sequence is 13 residues long. After removal of 5 bases from V and 1 base from J, the junction contained 2 bases not matched to a gene. Germline CDR1 reads DFQATT; CDR2 reads SNEGSKA (reference sequence). The CDR3 loop is CSAQQGAQETQYF. In DNA, the CDR3 is TGCAGTGCTCAACAGGGGGCCCAAGAGACCCAGTACTTC.

V gene TRBV28 combines with J gene TRBJ2-7; D tentatively reads TRBD1 or TRBD2 (5 bases each). Per germline, CDR1 MDHEN and CDR2 SYDVKM. The CDR3 is 15 amino acids. V was cut by 1 base and J by 3 bases, with 13 bases left in between. The CDR3 nucleotides are TGTGCCAGCAGTTTATCCCAGGGTGGAGGCTACGAGCAGTACTTC. It codes for CASSLSQGGGYEQYF.

The sample holds a few counts of this clonotype. The chain joins TRBV28 to TRBJ2-7, with TRBD1 matching over 8 bases. The CDR3 spans 15 residues. J lost 3 bases, V lost 4 bases, and 8 bases had no gene match. The germline V gene encodes CDR1 MDHEN and CDR2 SYDVKM. CDR3 nucleotide sequence: TGTGCCAGCAGTTCTCCGGACAGGGCATACTACGAGCAGTACTTC. Translating it yields CASSSPDRAYYEQYF.

This clonotype was seen a few times. The chain joins TRBV7-2 to TRBJ2-3; D gene unclear. Germline CDR1 reads SGHTA; CDR2 reads FQGNSA. This CDR3 is 15 amino acids long. The ends were cut back, 7 bases at V and 2 bases at J, with 16 bases in the middle. The CDR3 sequence: CASKSRARTTDTQYF. CDR3 DNA sequence: TGTGCCAGCAAATCACGAGCGAGGACCACAGATACGCAGTATTTT.

This clonotype was seen only a few times. The V gene is TRBV6-6, the J gene TRBJ2-3; a weak D match, TRBD2 (6 bases). Germline assignment: CDR1 MNHNY and CDR2 SVGAGI (reference sequence). This CDR3 is 15 amino acids long. V dropped 7 bases and J dropped 4 bases, with 18 bases sitting between them. CDR3 sequence: CASIFRLDLPDTQYF. As DNA, the CDR3 is TGTGCCAGCATATTTCGACTAGATCTCCCAGATACGCAGTATTTT.

The chain has TRBV29-1 and TRBJ1-1; perhaps TRBD1 as D (6 bases). This CDR3 contains 13 residues. V was clipped by 5 bases and J by 4 bases, with 14 bases between them. Germline assignment: CDR1 SQVTM and CDR2 ANQGSEA. The CDR3 loop reads CSVMRTEVTEAFF. CDR3 bases: TGCAGCGTTATGCGGACAGAGGTCACTGAAGCTTTCTTT.

The chain is built from TRBV7-8 and TRBJ2-7; 7 bases are shared with TRBD1. The junction had 9 bases not matched to a gene; V was cut back by 5 bases and J by 2 bases. The CDR3 totals 15 residues. Germline values: CDR1 SGHVS, CDR2 FQNEAQ. CDR3 DNA sequence: TGTGCCAGCAGCCCCCACAGGGGCCAGGCCTACGAGCAGTACTTC. Translated: CASSPHRGQAYEQYF.

The rearrangement joins TRBV7-3 to TRBJ1-2, with 10 bases lining up with TRBD1. Per the germline V gene, CDR1 is SGHTA and CDR2 is FQGTGA. The junction had 7 bases not matched to a gene; V was cut back by 2 bases and J by 10 bases. This CDR3 region has 14 residues. CDR3 amino acids: CASSLGDRGVDYTF. The CDR3 DNA reads TGTGCCAGCAGCTTAGGGGACAGGGGCGTTGACTACACCTTC. The variable domain in full, completed from reference TRBV7-3 and TRBJ1-2, reads GAGVSQTPSNKVTEKGKYVELRCDPISGHTALYWYRQSLGQGPEFLIYFQGTGAADDSGLPNDRFFAVRPEGSVSTLKIQRTERGDSAVYLCASSLGDRGVDYTFGSGTRLTVV.

The chain couples TRBV9 to TRBJ2-7; 7 bases map to TRBD1. This CDR3 spans 14 amino acids. The germline V gene has CDR1 SGDLS and CDR2 YYNGEE. Trimming removed 0 bases from V and 2 bases from J; junction bases left unmatched: 2. CDR3 region: CASSVETGPYEQYF. In nucleotides, the CDR3 is TGTGCCAGCAGCGTAGAGACAGGGCCCTACGAGCAGTACTTC.

The chain combines TRBV7-2 with TRBJ2-7; maybe TRBD2 (5 bases). The V gene lost 4 bases and the J gene lost 2 bases, with 12 bases spanning the gap. The CDR3 spans 14 residues. Looked up from germline, CDR1 is SGHTA and CDR2 is FQGNSA. CDR3 in DNA: TGTGCCAGCAGCTATTACACGGGAACCTACGAGCAGTACTTC. Translated: CASSYYTGTYEQYF.

This chain links TRBV3-1 with TRBJ2-1; 9 nucleotides align to TRBD2. Germline-derived CDR1 and CDR2 are LGHDT and YNNKEL (reference sequence). The J segment lost 7 bases and the V segment lost 1 base, leaving 8 bases of the junction unmatched. The CDR3 is 16 residues long. Here the CDR3 reads CASSQAASGGLNEQFF. CDR3 DNA: TGTGCCAGCAGCCAAGCGGCCAGCGGGGGGTTGAATGAGCAGTTCTTC.

This sequence joins TRBV6-6 and TRBJ2-4; D is possibly TRBD1 or TRBD2 (5 bases each). The J call may be wrong; the DNA end is better matched by TRBJ2-7. Germline CDR1 reads MNHNY; CDR2 reads SVGAGI (reference sequence). The CDR3 extends over 14 amino acids. The CDR3 region has the DNA TGTGCCAGCAGCAAGATAGTCGGGGCCGACGAGCAGTACTTC. Translating gives CASSKIVGADEQYF.

This rearrangement joins TRBV19 to TRBJ2-7; 7 bases agree with TRBD1. The V segment lost 5 bases and the J segment 6 bases; nucleotides outside the gene matches: 7. The CDR3 runs to 13 residues. CDR1 and CDR2 (germline): LNHDA, SQIVND (reference sequence). CDR3 protein: CASSATGKFEQYF. As DNA, the CDR3 is TGTGCCAGTAGTGCGACAGGGAAGTTCGAGCAGTACTTC.

This clonotype was found once. The rearrangement joins TRBV20-1 to TRBJ2-1; D is possibly TRBD1 (6 bases). V dropped 6 bases and J dropped 2 bases, with 14 bases sitting between them. Germline loops: CDR1 DFQATT, CDR2 SNEGSKA (reference sequence). The CDR3 extends over 14 amino acids. DNA for the CDR3: TGCAGTGCCTATGACAGGTACGCCTACAATGAGCAGTTCTTC. As protein: CSAYDRYAYNEQFF.

This chain links TRBV24-1 with TRBJ2-1, with TRBD1 matching over 8 bases. The CDR3 is 16 amino acids. V was pared by 8 bases and J by 7 bases, with 15 bases of the junction left unmatched. CDR1 is KGHDR and CDR2 is SFDVKD in the germline V gene. DNA of the CDR3: TGTGCCACCACCCCAGGGGGGCAGGGGGCGCAAAATGAGCAGTTCTTC. It is translated as CATTPGGQGAQNEQFF.

The chain uses TRBV6-5 and TRBJ2-1; D is possibly TRBD2 (5 bases). The length of the CDR3 is 13 residues. In germline, CDR1 is MNHEY, CDR2 SVGAGI. The germline V and J ends were trimmed by 6 bases and 9 bases, with 15 bases remaining between them. For the CDR3, the DNA is TGTGCCAGCAGCTCCATCAGAGGGCTTGAGCAGTTCTTC. Translating gives CASSSIRGLEQFF.